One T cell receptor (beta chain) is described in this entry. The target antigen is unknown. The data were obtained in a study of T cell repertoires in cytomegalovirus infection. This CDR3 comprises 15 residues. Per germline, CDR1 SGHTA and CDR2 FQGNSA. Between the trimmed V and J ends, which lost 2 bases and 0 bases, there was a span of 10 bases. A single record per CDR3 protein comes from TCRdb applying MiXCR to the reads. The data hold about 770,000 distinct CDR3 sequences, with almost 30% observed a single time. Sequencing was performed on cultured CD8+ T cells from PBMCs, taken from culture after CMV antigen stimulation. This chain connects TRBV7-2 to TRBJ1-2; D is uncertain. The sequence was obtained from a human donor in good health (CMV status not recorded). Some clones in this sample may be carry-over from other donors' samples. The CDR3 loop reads CASSLRVETNYGYTF. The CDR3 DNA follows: TGTGCCAGCAGCTTACGAGTAGAAACTAACTATGGCTACACCTTC.